This T cell receptor (beta chain) was captured in a study of blood T cell repertoires in COVID-19. On the study more broadly: Samples came from the United States, Italy and Spain, spanning acute and convalescent COVID-19.

In the study's own analysis: Nucleated cell number was recorded as an estimate derived from reference gene primer amplification. Produced via immunoSEQ multiplex PCR; TCRdb's table is partial and in-frame only. Clone size and V and J calls were adopted from that table, with D and trimming inferred from the DNA. Of fewer than 120,000 clones listed, about 79% were seen once; the top ten hold under 20%. Germline lookup yields CDR1 SQVTM and CDR2 ANQGSEA. J was trimmed by 8 bases and V by 6 bases; bases with no gene match: 15. This CDR3 comprises 15 residues. This clone appeared a few times. This receptor was taken from a woman of 80 years or more with active or convalescent COVID-19. Sequencing used peripheral blood. This chain connects TRBV29-1 to TRBJ2-1, with TRBD1 matching over 8 bases. CDR3 amino acids: CSVNDGTGGFDEQFF. In DNA, the CDR3 is TGCAGCGTCAATGATGGGACAGGAGGGTTTGATGAGCAGTTCTTC.